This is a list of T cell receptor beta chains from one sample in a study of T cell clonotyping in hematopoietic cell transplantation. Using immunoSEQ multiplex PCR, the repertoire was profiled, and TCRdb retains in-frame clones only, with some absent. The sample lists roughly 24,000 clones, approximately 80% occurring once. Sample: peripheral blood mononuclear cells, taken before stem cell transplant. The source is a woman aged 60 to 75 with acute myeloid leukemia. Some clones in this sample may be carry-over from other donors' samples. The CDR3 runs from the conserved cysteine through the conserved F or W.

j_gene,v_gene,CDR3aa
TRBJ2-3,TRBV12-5,CASGRDRNTDTQYF
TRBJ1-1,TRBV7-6,CASSPRRTGTEAFF
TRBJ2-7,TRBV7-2,CASSLTGSGYEQYF
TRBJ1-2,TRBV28,CASTGRNYGYTF
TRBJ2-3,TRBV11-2,CASNLAGGGDTQYF
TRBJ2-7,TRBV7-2,CASSLWGGGAYEQYF
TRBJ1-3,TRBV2,CASSPQESSGNTIYF
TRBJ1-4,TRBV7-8,CASSLVFRGSTNEKLFF
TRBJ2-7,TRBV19,CASKTTGTSVEQYF
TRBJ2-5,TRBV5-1,CASSPGTGWETQYF
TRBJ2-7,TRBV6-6,CASSFRDYEQYF
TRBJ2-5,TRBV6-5,CASSYDRGGQETQYF
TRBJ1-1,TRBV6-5,CASSYHRGRTEAFF
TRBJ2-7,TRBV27,CASSLMGGEQYF
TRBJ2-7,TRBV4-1,CASSRADRDEQYF
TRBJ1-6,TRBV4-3,CASSQDNPPGNSPLHF
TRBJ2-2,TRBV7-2,CASSSPWLGGGLSGELFF
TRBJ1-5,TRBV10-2,CASSTGSNQPQHF
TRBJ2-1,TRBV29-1,CSVGGTGGNYNEQFF
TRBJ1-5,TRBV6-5,CASRKTEDQGPQHF
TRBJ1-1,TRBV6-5,CASRLTGENTEAFF
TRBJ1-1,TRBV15,CATSRDLGSTEAFF
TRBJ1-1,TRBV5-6,CASSSTFDGRNTEAFF
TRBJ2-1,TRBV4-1,CASSQDIGAGEQFF
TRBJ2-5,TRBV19,CASTPGPSHQETQYF
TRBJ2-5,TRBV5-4,CASSAVGMGWETQYF
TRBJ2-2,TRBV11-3,CASSPNTGELFF
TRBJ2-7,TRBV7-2,CASSFSGAEQYF
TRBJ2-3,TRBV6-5,CASESGGADTQYF